Presented here are 19 T cell receptor beta chains from one specimen sequenced in a study of blood T cell repertoires in COVID-19. Clones were read by immunoSEQ multiplex PCR, and TCRdb kept only the in-frame ones, dropping some. The sample lists about 250,000 clones, roughly 87% occurring once. The specimen sequenced was PBMCs or T cells enriched from blood (not recorded which). The receptors stem from a woman aged 30 to 39 with acute COVID-19.

The chain couples TRBV5-1 to TRBJ2-5; D might be TRBD2 (5 bases). V was trimmed by 3 bases and J by 2 bases, leaving 26 bases between them. The CDR3 runs to 19 residues. In germline, CDR1 is SGHRS, CDR2 YFSETQ. This chain's CDR3 is CASSSLRGGPEILQETQYF. The DNA of the CDR3 is TGCGCCAGCAGCTCCCTACGCGGAGGACCCGAAATCTTGCAAGAGACCCAGTACTTC.

V gene TRBV10-3 combines with J gene TRBJ1-2; weak D call: TRBD1 (6 bases). Deletions cut 0 bases from V and 8 bases from J, with 13 bases between. The germline gives CDR1 ENHRY, CDR2 SYGVKD. There are 14 residues in the CDR3. CDR3 residues: CAISESQGQVGYTF. The CDR3 nucleotides read TGTGCCATCAGTGAGTCGCAGGGACAAGTAGGCTACACCTTC.

The chain links TRBV3-1 (or the pseudogene TRBV3-2) to TRBJ2-1; tentatively, D is TRBD1 (5 bases). Looked up from germline, CDR1 is LGHDT and CDR2 is YNNKEL (reference sequence). V dropped 1 base and J dropped 10 bases, with 8 bases sitting between them. This CDR3 contains 12 residues. CDR3 bases: TGTGCCAGCAGCCAAGGGGGCAGGGAGCAGTTCTTC. This codes for CASSQGGREQFF.

The rearrangement links TRBV7-2 to TRBJ2-5; 9 positions agree with TRBD1. The V and J ends lost 5 bases and 5 bases, in that order; junction bases with no gene match: 12. The CDR3 runs 16 residues. Germline CDR1 reads SGHTA; CDR2 reads FQGNSA. CDR3 nucleotides: TGTGCCAGCAGCGAGCTCCGTGGGACAGGGAGGGAGACCCAGTACTTC. Protein sequence: CASSELRGTGRETQYF.

The chain combines TRBV28 with TRBJ2-6, with D maybe TRBD2 (7 bases). Trimming stripped 5 bases from V and 0 bases from J, with 23 bases between. The CDR3 is 20 amino acids. CDR1 and CDR2 from the germline V gene are MDHEN and SYDVKM. In nucleotides, the CDR3 is TGTGCCAGCAGTCTCGAGGCTGGGGGGGCTATGATCTCTGGGGCCAACGTCCTGACTTTC. It specifies CASSLEAGGAMISGANVLTF.

J is TRBJ1-1 and V is TRBV30; D unclear. This CDR3 comprises 11 residues. The germline gives CDR1 GTSNPN, CDR2 SVGIG (reference sequence). Trimming cost V 1 base and J 11 bases, with 11 bases left between them. The CDR3 bases are TGTGCCTGGAGTGGTGCGGGGAGGGCTTTCTTT. This encodes CAWSGAGRAFF. Full variable domain (rest looked up from reference TRBV30 and TRBJ1-1): SQTIHQWPATLVQPVGSPLSLECTVEGTSNPNLYWYRQAAGRGLQLLFYSVGIGQISSEVPQNLSASRPQDRQFILSSKKLLLSDSGFYLCAWSGAGRAFFGQGTRLTVV.

This clone came up a few times. The rearrangement links TRBV28 to TRBJ1-2; D unclear. Germline V gene data show CDR1 as MDHEN and CDR2 as SYDVKM. The ends were cut back, 1 base at V and 7 bases at J, with 10 bases in the middle. This CDR3 is 13 amino acids long. CDR3 amino acids: CASSLSGVLGYTF. The CDR3 DNA reads TGTGCCAGCAGTTTATCCGGGGTTCTTGGCTACACCTTC.

This chain joins TRBV4-1 and TRBJ1-3; unclear D gene. CDR3 length equals 13 residues. The germline gives CDR1 MGHRA, CDR2 YSYEKL. V lost 2 bases and J 4 bases, leaving 6 bases between the germline ends. CDR3 residues: CASSQLEGNTIYF. CDR3 in DNA: TGCGCCAGCAGCCAACTGGAGGGAAACACCATATATTTT.

The chain is built from TRBV5-8 and TRBJ2-1, with D possibly TRBD1 on 6 matching bases. CDR3 length: 15 residues. The V gene lost 10 bases and the J gene lost 5 bases, with 22 bases spanning the gap. The germline V gene encodes CDR1 SGHTS and CDR2 YDEGEE. CDR3 bases: TGTGCCTCAGCTTCCGGGACAAACATAGACAATGAGCAGTTCTTC. Protein product: CASASGTNIDNEQFF.

This rearrangement joins TRBV3-1 (or the pseudogene TRBV3-2) to TRBJ2-3; TRBD2 agrees at 12 bases. CDR1 is LGHDT, CDR2 YNNKEL, per germline (reference sequence). CDR3 size: 18 residues. Losses at the gene ends were 4 bases for V and 0 bases for J; bases not matched to a gene: 8. This chain's CDR3 is CASSPGLAGVASTDTQYF. Written as DNA, the CDR3 is TGTGCCAGCAGCCCGGGACTAGCGGGCGTAGCTAGCACAGATACGCAGTATTTT.

The DNA of the CDR3 is TGTGCCAGTAGCCTTGGGGGTCGAGCGGGAGCCTTTTCGGGCAATGAGCAGTTCTTC. Amino acids: CASSLGGRAGAFSGNEQFF. The J gene is TRBJ2-1, the V gene TRBV19; 8 bases match TRBD2. V was pared by 6 bases and J by 6 bases, with 22 bases of the junction left unmatched. CDR1 and CDR2 (germline): LNHDA, SQIVND (reference sequence). The CDR3 spans 19 residues.

The chain carries TRBV19 and TRBJ2-7; the D gene is possibly TRBD2 (6 bases). In germline, CDR1 is LNHDA, CDR2 SQIVND (reference sequence). This CDR3 is built from 15 residues. V lost 7 bases and J 2 bases, leaving 18 bases between the germline ends. CDR3 sequence: CASTPPGLGPYEQYF. The CDR3 bases are TGTGCCAGTACCCCGCCGGGACTCGGACCCTACGAGCAGTACTTC.

The chain joins TRBV5-3 to TRBJ1-4; 9 bases align to TRBD1. TRBV5-3 has ORF status, its function being uncertain. This CDR3 spans 18 amino acids. Losses at the gene ends were 3 bases for V and 3 bases for J; bases not matched to a gene: 12. The CDR3 loop reads CARSSTKQGARANEKLFF. Here the CDR3 DNA reads TGTGCCAGAAGCTCGACAAAACAGGGGGCGCGGGCTAATGAAAAACTGTTTTTT.

The chain has TRBV9 and TRBJ2-7, with 9 bases that match TRBD1. The CDR3 has 14 residues. The V segment lost 4 bases and the J segment 3 bases; nucleotides outside the gene matches: 5. Per the germline V gene, CDR1 is SGDLS and CDR2 is YYNGEE. The DNA of the CDR3 is TGTGCCAGCAGCACCGGGACAGGGCTCTACGAGCAGTACTTC. Amino acid sequence: CASSTGTGLYEQYF.

The V call is TRBV27, the J call TRBJ2-3, with 9 bases identical to TRBD2. This CDR3 has 17 residues. With V trimmed by 0 bases and J by 2 bases, 6 bases remained unmatched. CDR1 and CDR2 from the germline V gene are MNHEY and SMNVEV (reference sequence). In nucleotides, the CDR3 is TGTGCCAGCAGTTTATCCGTGACTAGCGGCTACACAGATACGCAGTATTTT. It is translated as CASSLSVTSGYTDTQYF.

The chain recombines TRBV28 with TRBJ2-7, with 11 bases fitting TRBD2. V lost 5 bases and J lost 1; bases outside the gene matches: 4. From germline, CDR1 is MDHEN and CDR2 SYDVKM. This CDR3 region has 15 residues. The CDR3 nucleotides read TGTGCCAGCAGTCCCGGGACTAGCGGATCCTACGAGCAGTACTTC. This gives the protein CASSPGTSGSYEQYF.

The rearrangement joins TRBV10-1 to TRBJ2-1, with 11 nucleotides matching TRBD2. V lost 4 bases to trimming and J lost 2 bases; unmatched junction nucleotides: 1. This CDR3 is 15 amino acids long. Germline CDR1 is WNHNN and CDR2 is SYGVQD (reference sequence). The CDR3: CASSVAGGTYNEQFF. The CDR3 DNA sequence: TGCGCCAGCAGTGTAGCGGGGGGGACCTACAATGAGCAGTTCTTC.

This clone was seen a handful of times. The chain links TRBV28 to TRBJ2-3; 9 bases map to TRBD2. Trimming removed 6 bases from V and 2 bases from J; junction bases left unmatched: 9. The length of the CDR3 is 16 residues. Germline V gives CDR1 MDHEN, CDR2 SYDVKM. In DNA form, the CDR3 reads TGTGCCAGCAGGCCAAATAGCGGGAGAAACACAGATACGCAGTATTTT. Its protein is CASRPNSGRNTDTQYF.

This clone was observed a few times. The J gene is TRBJ2-2, the V gene TRBV9, with a weak D call TRBD2 (6 bases). Germline V gene sequence: CDR1 SGDLS, CDR2 YYNGEE. Between the trimmed V and J ends, which lost 4 bases and 4 bases, there was a span of 11 bases. This CDR3 has 14 residues. The CDR3 reads CASSKSGLTGELFF. DNA for the CDR3: TGTGCCAGCAGCAAAAGCGGGCTCACCGGGGAGCTGTTTTTT.